This TCR beta chain was observed in a study of early stage breast cancer tumors. Study findings and constraints: Compared with adjacent normal breast, tumors showed around 2.7-fold denser, more clonal T cells.

Assay used: immunoSEQ multiplex PCR; TCRdb lists only in-frame clones, some missing. In the table there are tens of thousands of clones, 60% to 80% of which are singletons. Trimming stripped 5 bases from V and 3 bases from J, with 14 bases between. The CDR3 covers 14 residues. The germline CDR1 and CDR2 sequences are LNHDA and SQIVND (reference sequence). Concerning this clone itself: Its antigen is unidentified.

The genes are TRBV19 and TRBJ2-7; TRBD1 or TRBD2 may be the D gene (5 bases each). The source of this sequence is a person aged 25-39 years with breast cancer. Sample: breast tumor tissue. In nucleotides, the CDR3 is TGTGCCAGTAGTTCGGGACCTTTAAACTACGAGCAGTACTTC. It yields the protein CASSSGPLNYEQYF.